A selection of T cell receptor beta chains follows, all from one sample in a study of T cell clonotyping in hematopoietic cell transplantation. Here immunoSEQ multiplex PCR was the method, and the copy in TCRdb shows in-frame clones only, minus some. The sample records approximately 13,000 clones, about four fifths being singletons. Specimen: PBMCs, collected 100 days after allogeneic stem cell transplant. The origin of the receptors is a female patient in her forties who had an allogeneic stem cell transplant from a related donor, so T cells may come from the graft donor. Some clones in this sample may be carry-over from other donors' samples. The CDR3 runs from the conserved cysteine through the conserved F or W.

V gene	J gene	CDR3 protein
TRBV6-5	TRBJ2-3	CASSIGLATDTQYF
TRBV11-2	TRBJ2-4	CASSFSENIQYF
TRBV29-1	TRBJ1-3	CSVGQGSSSGNTIYF
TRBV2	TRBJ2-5	CASTRSGGEETQYF
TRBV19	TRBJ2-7	CASSIDRHPNYEQYF
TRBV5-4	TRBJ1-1	CASSLVLVREIEAFF
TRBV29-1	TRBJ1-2	CSATIGDSVGGYTF
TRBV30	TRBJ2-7	CAWSPGGLYEQYF
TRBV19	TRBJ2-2	CASWAGELFF
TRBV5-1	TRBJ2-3	CASREVSGDSTDTQYF
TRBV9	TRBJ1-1	CASSVVTPEAFF
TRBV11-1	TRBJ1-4	CASSSTYGPRSEKLFF
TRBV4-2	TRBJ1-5	CASSRENQPQHF
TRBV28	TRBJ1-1	CASSFVNTEAFF
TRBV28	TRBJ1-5	CASAQGRGYQPQHF
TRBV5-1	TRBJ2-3	CASSPWTSGTPDTQYF
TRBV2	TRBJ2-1	CASTGYNEQFF
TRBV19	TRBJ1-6	CASSAQLKTNSPLHF
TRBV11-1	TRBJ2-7	CASRGLPGDEQYF
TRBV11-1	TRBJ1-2	CASSSHRGEGYTF
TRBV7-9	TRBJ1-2	CASSYRGLNYGYTF
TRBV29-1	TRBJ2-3	CSVVRGLAADTQYF
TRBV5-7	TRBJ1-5	CASSLSGADQPQHF
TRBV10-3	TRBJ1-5	CAISESRGLEPQHF
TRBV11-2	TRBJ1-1	CASSLAGKTEAFF
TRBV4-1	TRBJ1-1	CASSHTQARTFTEAFF
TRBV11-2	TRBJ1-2	CASSRDGNYGYTF
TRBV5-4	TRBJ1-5	CASSRDRADQPQHF
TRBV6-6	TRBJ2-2	CASSTGLAEGTGELFF
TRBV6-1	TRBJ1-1	CASSERVNTEAFF
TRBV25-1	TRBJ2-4	CASSDYRTDPIQYF
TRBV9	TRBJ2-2	CASSRGQGRTGELFF
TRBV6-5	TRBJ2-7	CASSYSDGKGYEQYF
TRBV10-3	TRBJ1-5	CAISPGVSDQPQHF
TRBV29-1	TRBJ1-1	CSVEKAGTEAFF
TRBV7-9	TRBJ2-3	CASSLDELLDTQYF
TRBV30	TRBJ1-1	CAWSAGTSMNTEAFF
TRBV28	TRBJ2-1	CASTLGLGEQFF
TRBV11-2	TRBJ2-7	CASSLEASGSYEQYF
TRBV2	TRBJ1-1	CASGGMATGGTEAFF
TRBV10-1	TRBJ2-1	CASSEFTGGIDEQFF
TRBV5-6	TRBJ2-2	CASSLGLGPPDQELFF
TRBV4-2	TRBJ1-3	CASSQNVQASGNTIYF
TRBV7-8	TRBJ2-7	CASSLGPVPAYEQYF
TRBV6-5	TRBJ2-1	CASSYGGPTNEQFF